Listed here are 32 T cell receptor beta chains from one sample, sequenced in a study of shared clonotypes between healthy human individuals (dated by TCRdb to the early 2020s). Library prep was done by the immunoSEQ multiplex PCR assay. The clones in this table, taken by TCRdb from immuneACCESS, are in-frame only. Not every clone is retained; where verified, under half of the shortfall comes from an unresolved V gene, and the cause of the rest is unknown. Counted in this sample were some 630,000 clones; approximately 96% of them appeared once. The leading ten clones occupy about 0.11% of the sample. For the CD8 naive samples, CD45RO-negative cells were positively selected for CCR7, yielding a CD45RA+CCR7+ population from which TemRA cells were excluded. The sample consisted of naive CD8+ T cells sorted from blood. Read against the paper, the sample's cell subset or site label means: CD45RA+CCR7+. Source of these receptors: a woman in her twenties or thirties in good health.

The genes are TRBV7-9 and TRBJ1-5; TRBD1 might be the D (5 bases). The V gene's germline CDR1 is SEHNR and CDR2 FQNEAQ (reference sequence). V was clipped by 1 base and J by 9 bases, with 10 bases between them. The CDR3 is 13 residues long. As DNA, the CDR3 is TGTGCCAGCAGCTTAGACGCGGGACGGCCCCAGCATTTT. It translates to CASSLDAGRPQHF.

This clone appeared a single time. The rearrangement joins TRBV27 to TRBJ1-1; D uncertain. The germline CDR1 and CDR2 sequences are MNHEY and SMNVEV (reference sequence). The CDR3 spans 13 residues. V was cut by 3 bases and J by 5 bases, with 10 bases left in between. The DNA of the CDR3 is TGTGCCAGCAGTTTGGGCAGGTGGACTGAAGCTTTCTTT. Translating gives CASSLGRWTEAFF.

The chain recombines TRBV7-9 with TRBJ2-1; a possible D gene is TRBD2 (6 bases). Looked up from germline, CDR1 is SEHNR and CDR2 is FQNEAQ (reference sequence). V lost 4 bases and J lost 0, with 10 bases in between. The CDR3 totals 15 residues. The CDR3 nucleotides read TGTGCCAGCAGCTCAGCGGACTACTCCTACAATGAGCAGTTCTTC. It codes for CASSSADYSYNEQFF. The full variable domain, completed using reference TRBV7-9 and TRBJ2-1, is DTGVSQNPRHKITKRGQNVTFRCDPISEHNRLYWYRQTLGQGPEFLTYFQNEAQLEKSRLLSDRFSAERPKGSFSTLEIQRTEQGDSAMYLCASSSADYSYNEQFFGPGTRLTVL.

The V call is TRBV7-9, the J call TRBJ1-4, with unresolved D. V was shortened by 0 bases and J by 8 bases, with 4 bases between the two germline ends. The CDR3 runs 12 residues. Germline CDR1 and CDR2: SEHNR and FQNEAQ (reference sequence). CDR3 DNA sequence: TGTGCCAGCAGCTTAGCGGAAGAAAAACTGTTTTTT. Translated, it gives CASSLAEEKLFF.

The V gene is TRBV27, the J gene TRBJ1-6, with TRBD1 matching 8 bases. Unmatched junction bases numbered 15, after V lost 6 bases and J lost 11 bases. The CDR3 runs to 16 residues. Per the germline V gene, CDR1 is MNHEY and CDR2 is SMNVEV (reference sequence). This chain's CDR3 is CASRNTGGTSETPLHF. CDR3 sequence (DNA): TGTGCCAGCAGGAATACAGGGGGAACCTCGGAGACACCCCTCCACTTT.

The chain carries TRBV6-5 and TRBJ2-7; D unclear. Germline lookup yields CDR1 MNHEY and CDR2 SVGAGI. The germline V and J ends were trimmed by 0 bases and 5 bases, with 8 bases remaining between them. The length of the CDR3 is 13 residues. The CDR3 DNA follows: TGTGCCAGCAGTTACTCCGCGGAAGACGAGCAGTACTTC. Translating it yields CASSYSAEDEQYF.

As DNA, the CDR3 is TGCGCCAGCAGCCAACTAGCGGGGCAGGATGAGCAGTTCTTC. This encodes CASSQLAGQDEQFF. J is TRBJ2-1 and V is TRBV4-1, with 9 bases matching TRBD2. Germline V CDR1 and CDR2: MGHRA, YSYEKL. V lost 2 bases to trimming and J lost 8 bases; unmatched junction nucleotides: 4. The CDR3 totals 14 residues.

This clone came up once. The chain combines TRBV28 with TRBJ1-1; 7 bases agree with TRBD1. With V trimmed by 3 bases and J by 5 bases, 3 bases remained unmatched. The germline gives CDR1 MDHEN, CDR2 SYDVKM. The CDR3 is 13 amino acids. The CDR3 DNA reads TGTGCCAGCAGTTTTACAGGGGTGACTGAAGCTTTCTTT. Residues: CASSFTGVTEAFF.

The rearrangement joins TRBV4-1 to TRBJ2-1; no clear D. The CDR3 has 16 amino acids. V was cut by 1 base and J by 0 bases, with 10 bases left in between. Germline CDR1 and CDR2: MGHRA and YSYEKL. The CDR3 DNA is TGCGCCAGCAGCCAAGTGGTAGCCAGCTCCTACAATGAGCAGTTCTTC. Its protein product is CASSQVVASSYNEQFF.

This sequence joins TRBV28 and TRBJ2-1; 12 bases fit TRBD2. V was pared by 7 bases and J by 3 bases, with 10 bases of the junction left unmatched. From germline, CDR1 is MDHEN and CDR2 SYDVKM. The CDR3 consists of 17 residues. DNA of the CDR3: TGTGCCAGCACCCTAAGACTAGCGGGGGCGAACTACAATGAGCAGTTCTTC. It encodes CASTLRLAGANYNEQFF.

V and J are TRBV19 and TRBJ2-3, with TRBD1 identical over 9 bases. After removal of 1 base from V and 0 bases from J, the junction contained 8 bases not matched to a gene. The germline gives CDR1 LNHDA, CDR2 SQIVND (reference sequence). The CDR3 runs to 18 residues. In DNA, the CDR3 is TGTGCCAGTAGTATAGGGGACAGGGTCTTTTCTAGCACAGATACGCAGTATTTT. This gives the protein CASSIGDRVFSSTDTQYF.

The chain links TRBV13 to TRBJ2-7; D is unresolved. The CDR3 is 13 amino acids. V lost 1 base, J lost 4 bases, and 8 bases lay in between. Germline-derived CDR1 and CDR2 are PRHDT and FYEKMQ (reference sequence). CDR3 nucleotides: TGTGCCAGCAGCTTAGAGGCAGAATACGAGCAGTACTTC. As protein: CASSLEAEYEQYF.

The chain couples TRBV4-1 to TRBJ1-1, with 8 nucleotides matching TRBD1. V shed 5 bases, J shed 4 bases, and the junction held 3 bases outside the gene matches. CDR1 and CDR2 (germline): MGHRA, YSYEKL. There are 13 residues in the CDR3. The CDR3 spells CASSDRGGTEAFF. For the CDR3, the DNA is TGCGCCAGCAGCGACAGGGGCGGCACTGAAGCTTTCTTT.

This rearrangement joins TRBV7-9 to TRBJ2-1, with TRBD2 matching over 12 bases. CDR3 length equals 16 residues. Germline V gene data show CDR1 as SEHNR and CDR2 as FQNEAQ (reference sequence). The ends lost 0 bases at V and 8 bases at J; junction bases unmatched: 5. CDR3 region: CASSLAETSGSYEQFF. Written as DNA, the CDR3 is TGTGCCAGCAGCTTAGCGGAGACTAGCGGGAGCTATGAGCAGTTCTTC.

The chain is built from TRBV7-9 and TRBJ2-7, with TRBD2 matching 7 bases. Germline values: CDR1 SEHNR, CDR2 FQNEAQ (reference sequence). The CDR3 totals 16 residues. J lost 0 bases, V lost 5 bases, and 10 bases had no gene match. Written as DNA, the CDR3 is TGTGCCAGCAGCCCTGACACACTAGCGCGCTCCTACGAGCAGTACTTC. It specifies CASSPDTLARSYEQYF. Variable domain in full (rest from reference TRBV7-9 and TRBJ2-7): DTGVSQNPRHKITKRGQNVTFRCDPISEHNRLYWYRQTLGQGPEFLTYFQNEAQLEKSRLLSDRFSAERPKGSFSTLEIQRTEQGDSAMYLCASSPDTLARSYEQYFGPGTRLTVT.

As concerns this clone: A read error may explain this, as a much larger clone is one base away. The same CDR3 is also encoded by other DNA sequences in this sample. The chain couples TRBV9 to TRBJ2-5, with 11 bases matching TRBD1. TRBJ2-7 explains the end of the DNA better; the J call may be wrong. Germline values: CDR1 SGDLS, CDR2 YYNGEE. This CDR3 is built from 14 residues. CDR3: CASSAGTGGYEQYF. The DNA for the CDR3 is TGTGCCAGCAGCGCCGGGACAGGGGGCTACGAGCAGTACTTC.

The V and J genes are TRBV28 and TRBJ1-5; D possibly corresponds to TRBD1 (5 bases). This CDR3 is 15 amino acids long. Trimming removed 2 bases from V and 2 bases from J, with 10 bases in between. CDR1 is MDHEN and CDR2 is SYDVKM in the germline V gene. CDR3 protein: CASSLAGDGNQPQHF. The CDR3 bases are TGTGCCAGCAGTTTAGCGGGGGACGGCAATCAGCCCCAGCATTTT.

This rearrangement joins TRBV19 to TRBJ1-2, with D uncertain. The CDR3 has 13 amino acids. Deletions cut 5 bases from V and 3 bases from J, with 10 bases between. Looked up from germline, CDR1 is LNHDA and CDR2 is SQIVND (reference sequence). DNA of the CDR3: TGTGCCAGTAGTTGGACTTTTGACTATGGCTACACCTTC. This sequence encodes CASSWTFDYGYTF.

The chain carries TRBV28 and TRBJ2-3; TRBD2 agrees at 11 bases. Germline V lookup: CDR1 MDHEN, CDR2 SYDVKM. CDR3 length: 16 residues. V dropped 7 bases and J dropped 6; count of bases not matched to a gene: 12. DNA for the CDR3: TGTGCCAGCACTGACCTCGGACTAGCGGGTGGGGATACGCAGTATTTT. This encodes CASTDLGLAGGDTQYF.

This clone was seen once. The chain is built from TRBV27 and TRBJ2-1; D perhaps matches TRBD2 (6 bases). The CDR3 totals 15 residues. V lost 5 bases to trimming and J lost 5 bases, with 16 bases between them. Germline assignment: CDR1 MNHEY and CDR2 SMNVEV (reference sequence). CDR3 loop: CASSHLGGTNNEQFF. The CDR3 nucleotides are TGTGCCAGCAGTCACTTGGGGGGAACTAACAATGAGCAGTTCTTC.

This clone has just one count. The chain is built from TRBV4-1 and TRBJ2-5; D perhaps matches TRBD2 (5 bases). V was shortened by 1 base and J by 5 bases, with 14 bases between the two germline ends. Germline V gene sequence: CDR1 MGHRA, CDR2 YSYEKL. There are 15 residues in the CDR3. The CDR3 DNA reads as TGCGCCAGCAGCCAAGGTGGGCTAGCCGGGGAGACCCAGTACTTC. It codes for CASSQGGLAGETQYF.

The V call is TRBV5-4, the J call TRBJ2-3; 9 nucleotides line up with TRBD1. The CDR3 loop spans 16 amino acids. V lost 4 bases to trimming and J lost 1 base; unmatched junction nucleotides: 7. The V gene's germline CDR1 is SGHNT and CDR2 YYREEE (reference sequence). The CDR3 protein is CASSSNRGRGTDTQYF. The CDR3 nucleotides read TGTGCCAGCAGCAGTAACAGGGGGCGAGGCACAGATACGCAGTATTTT.

This clone was detected once. The gene calls are TRBV5-8 and TRBJ1-2; a possible D gene is TRBD1 (6 bases). CDR1 is SGHTS, CDR2 YDEGEE, per germline. V gave up 0 bases and J gave up 0 bases, with 18 bases separating them. The CDR3 totals 18 residues. This chain's CDR3 is CASSLGDTFFPSNYGYTF. As DNA, the CDR3 is TGTGCCAGCAGCTTGGGGGACACGTTTTTTCCTTCTAACTATGGCTACACCTTC.

The CDR3 DNA follows: TGTGCCAGCAGTTCGGGACTAGCGGGAGGTTTTCGTACAGATACGCAGTATTTT. The encoded protein is CASSSGLAGGFRTDTQYF. The chain couples TRBV28 to TRBJ2-3; 15 bases fit TRBD2. This CDR3 contains 18 residues. The V and J ends lost 4 bases and 3 bases, in that order; junction bases with no gene match: 8. CDR1 MDHEN and CDR2 SYDVKM come from the germline V gene. The variable domain in full, with the rest retrieved from reference TRBV28 and TRBJ2-3, is DVKVTQSSRYLVKRTGEKVFLECVQDMDHENMFWYRQDPGLGLRLIYFSYDVKMKEKGDIPEGYSVSREKKERFSLILESASTNQTSMYLCASSSGLAGGFRTDTQYFGPGTRLTVL.

About this clone itself: The sample holds other DNA sequences that translate to the same CDR3. The V gene is TRBV19, the J gene TRBJ2-7; 14 nucleotides match TRBD2. CDR3 length equals 15 residues. Per the germline V gene, CDR1 is LNHDA and CDR2 is SQIVND (reference sequence). The junction had 3 bases not matched to a gene; V was cut back by 5 bases and J by 3 bases. CDR3 residues: CASSAGLAGVYEQYF. CDR3 nucleotides: TGTGCCAGTAGTGCGGGACTAGCGGGAGTCTACGAGCAGTACTTC.

The chain uses TRBV2 and TRBJ2-7; 10 bases are a match to TRBD1. Germline CDR1 reads SNHLY; CDR2 reads FYNNEI. Trimming at V came to 4 bases and at J to 1 base, leaving 13 bases not matched to a gene. The CDR3 has 18 residues. CDR3 nucleotide sequence: TGTGCCAGCAGTGCCCTTCCGGGACAGGGGATGAGGTCCTACGAGCAGTACTTC. Protein sequence: CASSALPGQGMRSYEQYF.

The chain links TRBV7-9 to TRBJ1-1; a possible D gene is TRBD1 (5 bases). This CDR3 is built from 17 residues. V was trimmed by 2 bases and J by 0 bases, leaving 16 bases between them. CDR1 SEHNR and CDR2 FQNEAQ come from the germline V gene (reference sequence). CDR3 DNA: TGTGCCAGCAGCTTACCGTCTACGGGGGTTATGAACACTGAAGCTTTCTTT. Translation: CASSLPSTGVMNTEAFF.

CDR3 DNA: TGTGCCAGCTCACCAACGGGGGCTAGCAATCAGCCCCAGCATTTT. It codes for CASSPTGASNQPQHF. This rearrangement joins TRBV18 to TRBJ1-5, with a tentative D call TRBD1 (6 bases). Germline V gene data show CDR1 as KGHSH and CDR2 as LQKENI. The V and J ends lost 2 bases and 0 bases respectively, with 8 bases between them. The CDR3 covers 15 residues.

Written as DNA, the CDR3 is TGTGCCAGCAGTTTATATGGGGGGGGTGAGCAGTACTTC. Amino acid sequence: CASSLYGGGEQYF. This chain joins TRBV27 and TRBJ2-7, with 7 bases aligning to TRBD2. Germline CDR1 MNHEY, CDR2 SMNVEV (reference sequence). CDR3 length equals 13 residues. J lost 7 bases, V lost 1 base, and 4 bases had no gene match.

The chain combines TRBV13 with TRBJ2-3; D is possibly TRBD1 (6 bases). V dropped 6 bases and J dropped 2 bases, with 15 bases sitting between them. The length of the CDR3 is 15 residues. Germline CDR1 reads PRHDT; CDR2 reads FYEKMQ (reference sequence). CDR3 sequence (DNA): TGTGCCAGCAGAACCAGGGGTGGCGACACAGATACGCAGTATTTT. Residues: CASRTRGGDTDTQYF.

The chain uses TRBV4-2 and TRBJ2-7; 10 bases agree with TRBD2. The CDR3 spans 17 residues. The trim removed 0 bases at V and 5 bases at J, leaving 10 bases unmatched. Germline CDR1 LGHNA, CDR2 YNFKEQ. The CDR3 protein is CASSQEGLAGVGNEQYF. As DNA, the CDR3 is TGTGCCAGCAGCCAAGAGGGCCTAGCGGGGGTAGGCAACGAGCAGTACTTC.

The chain recombines TRBV18 with TRBJ1-1; a weak D match, TRBD1 (5 bases). Germline V gene sequence: CDR1 KGHSH, CDR2 LQKENI. CDR3 length: 17 residues. Trimming removed 0 bases at V and 1 base at J, with 15 bases between. Here the CDR3 reads CASSPPSGPTQNTEAFF. The CDR3 DNA reads as TGTGCCAGCTCACCACCATCGGGGCCCACCCAGAACACTGAAGCTTTCTTT.